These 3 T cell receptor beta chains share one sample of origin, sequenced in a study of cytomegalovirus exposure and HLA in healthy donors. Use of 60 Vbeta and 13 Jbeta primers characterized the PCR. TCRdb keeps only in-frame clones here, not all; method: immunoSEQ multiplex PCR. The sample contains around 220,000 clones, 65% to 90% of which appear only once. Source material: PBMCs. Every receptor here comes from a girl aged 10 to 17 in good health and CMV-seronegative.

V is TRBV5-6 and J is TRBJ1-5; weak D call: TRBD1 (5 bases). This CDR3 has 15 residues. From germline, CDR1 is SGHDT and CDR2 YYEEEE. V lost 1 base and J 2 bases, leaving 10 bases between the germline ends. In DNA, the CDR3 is TGTGCCAGCAGCTTGAGGGGCGTGGGCAATCAGCCCCAGCATTTT. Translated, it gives CASSLRGVGNQPQHF.

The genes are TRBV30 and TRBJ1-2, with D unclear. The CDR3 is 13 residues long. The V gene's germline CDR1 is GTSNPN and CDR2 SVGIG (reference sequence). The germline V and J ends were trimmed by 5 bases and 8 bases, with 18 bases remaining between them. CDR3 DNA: TGTGCCTGGGGCCACGTGGGAGCTAGGGGCTACACCTTC. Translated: CAWGHVGARGYTF.

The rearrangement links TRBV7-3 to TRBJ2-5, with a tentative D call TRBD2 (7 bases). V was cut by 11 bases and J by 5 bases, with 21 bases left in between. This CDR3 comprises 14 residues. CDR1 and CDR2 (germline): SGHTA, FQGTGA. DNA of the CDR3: TGTGCCGGGGGGGCGCCGGCAACCTTGGAGACCCAGTACTTC. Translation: CAGGAPATLETQYF.